This T cell receptor beta chain came from a study of T cell changes during pregnancy in multiple sclerosis. The CDR3 is 12 amino acids. Germline CDR1 reads SQVTM; CDR2 reads ANQGSEA. V was pared by 6 bases and J by 2 bases, with 11 bases between. Only in-frame clones appear in the TCRdb table, and some are missing; sequencing was by immunoSEQ multiplex PCR. The sample consists of approximately 100,000 clones, roughly 92% of them appearing once. V and J are TRBV29-1 and TRBJ2-7, with D hard to call. Specimen: peripheral blood, collected after pregnancy. The TCR originated in a female donor with multiple sclerosis, enrolled in a pregnancy study. The CDR3 sequence: CSVQATAYEQYF. DNA for the CDR3: TGCAGCGTCCAAGCCACGGCCTACGAGCAGTACTTC.